One sample yielded the 18 T cell receptor beta chains listed below, sequenced in a study of OX40 agonist ivuxolimab in advanced cancers. Sequencing used immunoSEQ multiplex PCR; TCRdb keeps in-frame clones, though not all of them. Among 75,000 to 100,000 clones listed, about 80% were seen once. The sample consisted of CD4+ or CD8+ T cells sorted from blood, taken in a trial of the OX40 agonist ivuxolimab. The receptor source for this set is an adult with an advanced solid tumor such as melanoma, head and neck, liver or kidney cancer.

The CDR3 DNA reads as TGCGCCAGCAGCCAAACCGGGACAATCAATTCACCCCTCCACTTT. It specifies CASSQTGTINSPLHF. The chain combines TRBV4-3 with TRBJ1-6; tentatively, D is TRBD1 (6 bases). The CDR3 is made up of 15 amino acids. V was clipped by 2 bases and J by 7 bases, with 12 bases between them. Germline loops: CDR1 LGHNA, CDR2 YSLEER.

The rearrangement joins TRBV7-9 to TRBJ2-7, with D uncertain. Germline V gene data show CDR1 as SEHNR and CDR2 as FQNEAQ (reference sequence). Trimming removed 1 base at V and 2 bases at J, with 15 bases between. The length of the CDR3 is 16 residues. CDR3 DNA sequence: TGTGCCAGCAGCTTAGGCACCTCGACGGTTGCCTACGAGCAGTACTTC. Amino acid sequence: CASSLGTSTVAYEQYF. Looking up the rest from reference TRBV7-9 and TRBJ2-7 gives the full variable domain: DTGVSQNPRHKITKRGQNVTFRCDPISEHNRLYWYRQTLGQGPEFLTYFQNEAQLEKSRLLSDRFSAERPKGSFSTLEIQRTEQGDSAMYLCASSLGTSTVAYEQYFGPGTRLTVT.

Only one count was recorded for this clone. This rearrangement joins TRBV18 to TRBJ2-7; TRBD2 might be the D (5 bases). Germline V CDR1 and CDR2: KGHSH, LQKENI. The CDR3 spans 12 residues. With 6 bases removed from V and 4 bases from J, the gap between germline ends came to 10 bases. The CDR3: CASSRREYEQYF. In DNA form, the CDR3 reads TGTGCCAGCTCGAGAAGGGAGTACGAGCAGTACTTC.

This clone was observed once. J is TRBJ2-6 and V is TRBV5-1; TRBD1 matches at 7 bases. Trimming cost V 3 bases and J 5 bases; bases outside gene matches: 8. The CDR3 has 16 residues. Germline V gives CDR1 SGHRS, CDR2 YFSETQ. The CDR3, as DNA: TGCGCCAGCAGCTCCGGACAGGTCCATTGGGCCAACGTCCTGACTTTC. This codes for CASSSGQVHWANVLTF. Combining the CDR3 with reference TRBV5-1 and TRBJ2-6 gives the whole variable domain KAGVTQTPRYLIKTRGQQVTLSCSPISGHRSVSWYQQTPGQGLQFLFEYFSETQRNKGNFPGRFSGRQFSNSRSEMNVSTLELGDSALYLCASSSGQVHWANVLTFGAGSRLTVL.

This clone was detected a few times. Here the CDR3 reads CASSLGQGENHEQYF. The CDR3 DNA reads as TGTGCCAGCAGCTTGGGACAGGGTGAGAACCACGAGCAGTACTTC. The V call is TRBV5-5, the J call TRBJ2-7; 7 bases are shared with TRBD1. V was pared by 0 bases and J by 5 bases, with 8 bases of the junction left unmatched. This CDR3 spans 15 amino acids. The germline V gene has CDR1 SGHKS and CDR2 YYEKEE (reference sequence).

The J gene is TRBJ1-1, the V gene TRBV7-2, with D possibly matching TRBD1 (6 bases). V lost 2 bases, J lost 3 bases, and 10 bases lay in between. CDR1 SGHTA and CDR2 FQGNSA come from the germline V gene. The CDR3 runs to 14 residues. CDR3 DNA: TGTGCCAGCAGCTTATTGACAGGCGACACTGAAGCTTTCTTT. Residues: CASSLLTGDTEAFF.

The chain has TRBV10-3 and TRBJ1-6; perhaps TRBD1 as D (6 bases). The CDR3 covers 16 residues. The V gene lost 2 bases and the J gene lost 7 bases, with 15 bases spanning the gap. The V gene's germline CDR1 is ENHRY and CDR2 SYGVKD. The CDR3, as DNA: TGTGCCATCAGTGAGGCCCGAGGGGGGGCGAATTCACCCCTCCACTTT. Encoded protein: CAISEARGGANSPLHF.

This clone has just a few counts. This chain links TRBV6-1 with TRBJ2-1, with D hard to call. This CDR3 region has 14 residues. V lost 7 bases and J lost 0, with 10 bases in between. Germline loops: CDR1 MNHNS, CDR2 SASEGT. CDR3 sequence: CASTPGGSYNEQFF. CDR3 nucleotide sequence: TGTGCCAGCACTCCAGGCGGCTCCTACAATGAGCAGTTCTTC.

This chain connects TRBV9 to TRBJ2-6, with a tentative D call TRBD1 (5 bases). V was cut by 4 bases and J by 2 bases, with 10 bases left in between. This CDR3 is 15 amino acids long. Germline V gene data show CDR1 as SGDLS and CDR2 as YYNGEE. The CDR3, as DNA: TGTGCCAGCAGCCCCTCAGGGACTGGGGCCAACGTCCTGACTTTC. Amino acid sequence: CASSPSGTGANVLTF.

The genes are TRBV7-8 and TRBJ2-3; no clear D gene. This CDR3 spans 12 amino acids. V was clipped by 3 bases and J by 11 bases, with 12 bases between them. Germline CDR1 is SGHVS and CDR2 is FQNEAQ. The CDR3, as DNA: TGTGCCAGCAGCTTCTCGACCGACAAGCAGTATTTT. It yields the protein CASSFSTDKQYF.

The genes are TRBV11-2 and TRBJ2-5; possibly TRBD2 for D (5 bases). TRBJ2-7 explains the end of the DNA better; the J call may be wrong. The CDR3 extends over 14 amino acids. Looked up from germline, CDR1 is SGHAT and CDR2 is FQNNGV. CDR3 DNA sequence: TGTGCCAGCAGCCCCCAAACTAGGATCCACGAGCAGTACTTC. It codes for CASSPQTRIHEQYF.

The CDR3 region is CASSDPRLKAFF. The CDR3 DNA is TGTGCCAGCAGTGATCCGAGGCTGAAGGCTTTCTTT. The V call is TRBV25-1, the J call TRBJ1-1, with no clear D. CDR1 is MGHDK, CDR2 SYGVNS, per germline. V lost 3 bases to trimming and J lost 11 bases, with 13 bases between them. The CDR3 is 12 amino acids.

The rearrangement links TRBV21-1 to TRBJ2-7; the table assigns TRBD2, which was not confirmed against the DNA. TRBV21-1 is flagged as a pseudogene. This CDR3 spans 12 amino acids. The CDR3 region is CASSASSGEQYF. CDR3 DNA sequence: TGTGCCAGCAGCGCCTCCTCGGGGGAGCAGTACTTC.

CDR3 in amino acids: CASSTGTGAYEQYF. CDR3 sequence (DNA): TGTGCCAGCAGCACAGGGACAGGGGCCTACGAGCAGTACTTC. This sequence joins TRBV6-1 and TRBJ2-7, with TRBD1 matching 10 bases. V was clipped by 6 bases and J by 2 bases; unmatched bases: 4. The CDR3 consists of 14 residues. CDR1 is MNHNS, CDR2 SASEGT, per germline.

This clone is a singleton in its sample. V is TRBV27 and J is TRBJ1-1, with 7 nucleotides matching TRBD1. V lost 2 bases to trimming and J lost 4 bases; unmatched junction nucleotides: 7. Germline CDR1 is MNHEY and CDR2 is SMNVEV (reference sequence). The CDR3 consists of 15 residues. CDR3 loop: CASSLGPGTATEAFF. The CDR3 nucleotides read TGTGCCAGCAGTTTAGGCCCGGGGACAGCCACTGAAGCTTTCTTT.

This chain links TRBV10-3 with TRBJ1-5; D possibly corresponds to TRBD1 (6 bases). The CDR3 spans 12 residues. Trimming stripped 11 bases from V and 0 bases from J, with 8 bases between. Germline-derived CDR1 and CDR2 are ENHRY and SYGVKD. The CDR3 loop reads CAVQGSNQPQHF. DNA for the CDR3: TGTGCCGTACAGGGTAGCAATCAGCCCCAGCATTTT.

Here the CDR3 DNA reads TGTGCCAGCAGCTTAGGGGCCCTTCTGGGCTACACCTTC. Protein: CASSLGALLGYTF. The chain links TRBV11-2 to TRBJ1-2, with D unclear. Trimming left V 1 base short and J 8 bases short, with 11 bases between. In germline, CDR1 is SGHAT, CDR2 FQNNGV. The CDR3 spans 13 residues.

J is TRBJ1-5 and V is TRBV7-2, with 10 bases that match TRBD1. Germline V gene data show CDR1 as SGHTA and CDR2 as FQGNSA. J gave up 3 bases and V 3 bases, and 8 bases lay outside the gene matches. There are 17 residues in the CDR3. In nucleotides, the CDR3 is TGTGCCAGCAGCTTGTATGACAGGGGGCAGATCAATCAGCCCCAGCATTTT. Its translation: CASSLYDRGQINQPQHF.